These 21 T cell receptor beta chains came from one sample sequenced in a study of CD8 T cells in Susac syndrome. Reverse transcription of roughly 0.5 to 1 ug RNA used random hexamers. MiXCR, applied by TCRdb to the immunoSEQ multiplex PCR reads, yields one record per CDR3 protein. The sample includes roughly 200,000 distinct CDR3 sequences, over 85% of them seen just once. Sequences were obtained from CD4+ T cells from PBMCs. These receptor sequences come from a human donor in good health.

The rearrangement links TRBV7-2 to TRBJ2-5, with 11 bases aligning to TRBD2. CDR1 and CDR2 (germline): SGHTA, FQGNSA. V was pared by 7 bases and J by 4 bases, with 5 bases of the junction left unmatched. The CDR3 runs to 14 residues. CDR3 sequence: CASTNSGRAETQYF. CDR3 nucleotides: TGTGCCAGCACTAATAGCGGGAGGGCAGAGACCCAGTACTTC. Full variable domain (missing parts from reference TRBV7-2 and TRBJ2-5): GAGVSQSPSNKVTEKGKDVELRCDPISGHTALYWYRQSLGQGLEFLIYFQGNSAPDKSGLPSDRFSAERTGGSVSTLTIQRTQQEDSAVYLCASTNSGRAETQYFGPGTRLLVL.

The chain is built from TRBV2 and TRBJ2-6; D might be TRBD1 (5 bases). Germline-derived CDR1 and CDR2 are SNHLY and FYNNEI. The length of the CDR3 is 14 residues. Trimming removed 6 bases from V and 3 bases from J, with 9 bases in between. CDR3 loop: CASSWGGGANVLTF. In DNA form, the CDR3 reads TGTGCCAGCAGCTGGGGCGGTGGGGCCAACGTCCTGACTTTC.

The V call is TRBV29-1, the J call TRBJ2-3; a weak D match, TRBD2 (6 bases). The CDR3 covers 14 residues. Germline-derived CDR1 and CDR2 are SQVTM and ANQGSEA. V was clipped by 6 bases and J by 2 bases, with 15 bases between them. In DNA, the CDR3 is TGCAGCGTGGGACTTTACCGTCCCACAGATACGCAGTATTTT. This translates into CSVGLYRPTDTQYF.

The V and J genes are TRBV5-1 and TRBJ2-1; TRBD1 agrees at 9 bases. V lost 6 bases and J lost 1; bases outside the gene matches: 8. The CDR3 totals 16 residues. Germline CDR1 is SGHRS and CDR2 is YFSETQ. CDR3 DNA sequence: TGCGCCAGCACTCCCACTGGACAGGGGTCCTACAATGAGCAGTTCTTC. Encoded protein: CASTPTGQGSYNEQFF.

The table lists this clonotype with a count of one. The rearrangement uses TRBV7-2 and TRBJ2-1; TRBD2 is a possible D gene (5 bases). The CDR3 consists of 17 residues. With 2 bases removed from V and 8 bases from J, the gap between germline ends came to 22 bases. Germline V gene sequence: CDR1 SGHTA, CDR2 FQGNSA. The CDR3 loop reads CASSLSTVPGMGYEQFF. The CDR3 nucleotides are TGTGCCAGCAGCTTATCAACGGTGCCCGGGATGGGCTATGAGCAGTTCTTC.

J is TRBJ2-7 and V is TRBV3-1; D may be TRBD2 (6 bases). The germline gives CDR1 LGHDT, CDR2 YNNKEL (reference sequence). V gave up 0 bases and J gave up 6 bases, with 6 bases separating them. The CDR3 is 12 amino acids. This CDR3 reads CASSQEGGEQYV. CDR3 DNA sequence: TGTGCCAGCAGCCAAGAGGGGGGCGAGCAGTACGTC.

The chain combines TRBV20-1 with TRBJ2-7; TRBD2 agrees at 7 bases. This CDR3 comprises 14 residues. In germline, CDR1 is DFQATT, CDR2 SNEGSKA (reference sequence). V was clipped by 3 bases and J by 4 bases; unmatched bases: 9. DNA of the CDR3: TGCAGTGCTAGCCCTGGGGGGGAGAGGTACGAGCAGTACGTC. Encoded protein: CSASPGGERYEQYV.

The CDR3 DNA reads TGTGCCAGCAGCGGCGGGGGACTAGGACACGAGACCCAGTACTTC. Translation gives CASSGGGLGHETQYF. V is TRBV7-3 and J is TRBJ2-5, with 8 bases matching TRBD2. V lost 5 bases, J lost 5 bases, and 10 bases stayed unmatched. CDR1 is SGHTA, CDR2 FQGTGA, per germline. This CDR3 has 15 amino acids.

The rearrangement uses TRBV29-1 and TRBJ1-2; D perhaps matches TRBD1 (5 bases). Germline CDR1 is SQVTM and CDR2 is ANQGSEA. Trimming left V 6 bases short and J 0 bases short, with 14 bases between. This CDR3 is 14 amino acids long. CDR3 sequence: CSVSRVPPNYGYTF. The CDR3, as DNA: TGCAGCGTCTCCAGGGTGCCGCCTAACTATGGCTACACCTTC.

The V and J genes are TRBV24-1 and TRBJ1-5, with 10 positions matching TRBD1. The CDR3 totals 14 residues. CDR1 is KGHDR, CDR2 SFDVKD, per germline. The V gene end was trimmed by 5 bases and the J gene end by 5 bases; junction bases not matched to a gene: 2. The CDR3 region is CATSGDRGHQPQHF. The CDR3 nucleotides are TGTGCCACCAGTGGGGACAGGGGTCATCAGCCCCAGCATTTT.

CDR3 protein: CSALRGPYNEQFF. CDR3 nucleotides: TGCAGTGCCTTAAGGGGTCCCTACAATGAGCAGTTCTTC. The rearrangement uses TRBV20-1 and TRBJ2-1, with D perhaps matching TRBD1 (5 bases). Trimming took off 6 bases at V and 2 bases at J, with 11 bases between the two ends. This CDR3 contains 13 residues. CDR1 DFQATT and CDR2 SNEGSKA come from the germline V gene (reference sequence).

The chain uses TRBV12-3 or TRBV12-4 and TRBJ1-1; D call uncertain. V gave up 4 bases and J gave up 3 bases, with 6 bases separating them. The CDR3 totals 12 residues. The CDR3 reads CASSSGYTEAFF. The CDR3 region has the DNA TGTGCCAGCAGTTCGGGCTACACTGAAGCTTTCTTT.

This chain connects TRBV12-3 or TRBV12-4 to TRBJ1-3; no definite D call. V was shortened by 3 bases and J by 8 bases, with 5 bases between the two germline ends. CDR3 length: 11 amino acids. CDR3 coding DNA: TGTGCCAGCAGTTTCTATGACACCATATATTTT. Encoded protein: CASSFYDTIYF.

The chain recombines TRBV29-1 with TRBJ2-1; tentatively, D is TRBD1 (5 bases). V was pared by 4 bases and J by 8 bases, with 6 bases between. This CDR3 has 10 residues. The V gene's germline CDR1 is SQVTM and CDR2 ANQGSEA. The CDR3 region has the DNA TGCAGCGTTGCCAGGGATGAGCAGTTCTTC. It yields the protein CSVARDEQFF.

This clonotype appeared once. The chain is built from TRBV7-3 and TRBJ2-1; 8 nucleotides agree with TRBD2. Germline trimming cut 5 bases from V and 8 bases from J; bases unmatched to any gene: 8. The CDR3 has 14 residues. CDR1 is SGHTA and CDR2 is FQGTGA in the germline V gene. CDR3 sequence (DNA): TGTGCCAGCAGCCGGGAGGGCCCGTTTCATGAGCAGTTCTTC. Its protein product is CASSREGPFHEQFF.

V is TRBV19 and J is TRBJ1-1; the D is unclear. V was pared by 7 bases and J by 1 base, with 16 bases between. The germline CDR1 and CDR2 sequences are LNHDA and SQIVND (reference sequence). The CDR3 consists of 15 residues. CDR3 bases: TGTGCCAGTAACGGGCCCTGGGCGCAGAACACTGAAGCTTTCTTT. It encodes CASNGPWAQNTEAFF. Full variable domain (remainder filled in from reference TRBV19 and TRBJ1-1): DGGITQSPKYLFRKEGQNVTLSCEQNLNHDAMYWYRQDPGQGLRLIYYSQIVNDFQKGDIAEGYSVSREKKESFPLTVTSAQKNPTAFYLCASNGPWAQNTEAFFGQGTRLTVV.

This chain joins TRBV9 and TRBJ2-1, with 7 bases fitting TRBD2. CDR1 and CDR2 from the germline V gene are SGDLS and YYNGEE. With 0 bases clipped from V and 10 bases from J, the junction kept 4 bases outside the gene matches. The CDR3 runs 13 residues. CDR3 residues: CASSVVFGGEQFF. CDR3 nucleotides: TGTGCCAGCAGCGTAGTTTTCGGGGGGGAGCAGTTCTTC.

V is TRBV6-5 and J is TRBJ2-7; 9 nucleotides align to TRBD1. This CDR3 comprises 15 residues. Losses at the gene ends were 0 bases for V and 3 bases for J; bases not matched to a gene: 3. Per the germline V gene, CDR1 is MNHEY and CDR2 is SVGAGI. As DNA, the CDR3 is TGTGCCAGCAGTTACTCCGGACAGGGGATCTACGAGCAGTACTTC. Its translation is CASSYSGQGIYEQYF.

This sequence joins TRBV29-1 and TRBJ1-2; D is uncertain. V was cut by 6 bases and J by 1 base, with 12 bases left in between. The CDR3 sequence is 13 residues long. Germline V CDR1 and CDR2: SQVTM, ANQGSEA. CDR3 sequence: CSVLQQLNYGYTF. DNA of the CDR3: TGCAGCGTGCTACAGCAACTTAACTATGGCTACACCTTC.

This chain uses TRBV3-1 with TRBJ2-1; D not certain. Germline assignment: CDR1 LGHDT and CDR2 YNNKEL (reference sequence). Trimming cost V 3 bases and J 7 bases, with 13 bases left between them. The CDR3 spans 14 residues. CDR3 in amino acids: CASSHRSLINEQFF. CDR3 in DNA: TGTGCCAGCAGCCACCGTAGCCTAATAAATGAGCAGTTCTTC.

The chain carries TRBV30 and TRBJ1-5, with D possibly matching TRBD1 (5 bases). Trimming stripped 3 bases from V and 9 bases from J, with 15 bases between. Germline V gives CDR1 GTSNPN, CDR2 SVGIG (reference sequence). This CDR3 contains 13 residues. CDR3 nucleotides: TGTGCCTGGAGCCAGGGAACCTTGGGGCCCCAGCATTTT. It translates to CAWSQGTLGPQHF.